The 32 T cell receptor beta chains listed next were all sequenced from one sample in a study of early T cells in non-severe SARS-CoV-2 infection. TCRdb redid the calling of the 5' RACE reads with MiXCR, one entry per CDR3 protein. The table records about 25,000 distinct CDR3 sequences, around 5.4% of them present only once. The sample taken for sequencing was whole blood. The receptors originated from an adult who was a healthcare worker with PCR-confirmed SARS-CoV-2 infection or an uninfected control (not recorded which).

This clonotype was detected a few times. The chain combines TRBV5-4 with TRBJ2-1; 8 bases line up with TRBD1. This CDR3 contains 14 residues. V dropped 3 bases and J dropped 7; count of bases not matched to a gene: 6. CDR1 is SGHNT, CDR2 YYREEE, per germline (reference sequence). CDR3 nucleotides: TGTGCCAGCAGCTCACAACGGACAGGGAATGAGCAGTTCTTC. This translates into CASSSQRTGNEQFF.

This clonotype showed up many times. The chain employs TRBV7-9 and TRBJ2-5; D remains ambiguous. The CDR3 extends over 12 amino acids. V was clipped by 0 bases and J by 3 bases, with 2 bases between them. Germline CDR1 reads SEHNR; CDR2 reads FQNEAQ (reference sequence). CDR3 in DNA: TGTGCCAGCAGCTTAGCCAAAGAGACCCAGTACTTC. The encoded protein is CASSLAKETQYF.

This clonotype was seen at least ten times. The CDR3 here is CASNGGTGLYNEQFF. In DNA, the CDR3 is TGTGCCAGCAACGGAGGGACAGGGCTCTACAATGAGCAGTTCTTC. The chain carries TRBV9 and TRBJ2-1; 9 bases are a match to TRBD1. The CDR3 is 15 amino acids. In germline, CDR1 is SGDLS, CDR2 YYNGEE. With 6 bases clipped from V and 3 bases from J, the junction kept 7 bases outside the gene matches.

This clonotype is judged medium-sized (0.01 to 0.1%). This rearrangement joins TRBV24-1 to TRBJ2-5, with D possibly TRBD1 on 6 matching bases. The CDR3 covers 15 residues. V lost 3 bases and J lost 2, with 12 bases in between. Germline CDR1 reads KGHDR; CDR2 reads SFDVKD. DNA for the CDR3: TGTGCCACCAGTGATCTACGGGACAAGCAAGAGACCCAGTACTTC. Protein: CATSDLRDKQETQYF.

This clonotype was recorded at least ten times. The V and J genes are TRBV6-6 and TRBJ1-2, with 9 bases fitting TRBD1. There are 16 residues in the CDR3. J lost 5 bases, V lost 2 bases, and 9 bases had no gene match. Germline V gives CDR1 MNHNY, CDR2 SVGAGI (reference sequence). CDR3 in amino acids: CASSYGWTGESYGYTF. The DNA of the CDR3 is TGTGCCAGCAGTTACGGCTGGACAGGGGAGAGTTATGGCTACACCTTC.

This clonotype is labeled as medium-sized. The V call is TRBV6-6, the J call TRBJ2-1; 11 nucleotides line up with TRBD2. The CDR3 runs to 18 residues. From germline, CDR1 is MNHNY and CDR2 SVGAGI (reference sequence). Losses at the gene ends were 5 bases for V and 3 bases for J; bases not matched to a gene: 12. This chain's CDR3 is CASSPLAGGPTDYNEQFF. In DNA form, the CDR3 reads TGTGCCAGCAGTCCCCTAGCGGGGGGCCCGACGGACTACAATGAGCAGTTCTTC.

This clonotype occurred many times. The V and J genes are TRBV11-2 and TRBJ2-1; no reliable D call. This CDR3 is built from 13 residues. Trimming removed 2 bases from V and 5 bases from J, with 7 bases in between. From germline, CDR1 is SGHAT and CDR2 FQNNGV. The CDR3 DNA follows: TGTGCCAGCAGCTTATACGGGCACAATGAGCAGTTCTTC. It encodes CASSLYGHNEQFF.

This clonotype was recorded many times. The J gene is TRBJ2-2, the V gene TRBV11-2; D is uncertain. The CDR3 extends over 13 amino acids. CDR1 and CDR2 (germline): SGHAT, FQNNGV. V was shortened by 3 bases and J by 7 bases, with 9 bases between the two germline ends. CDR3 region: CASSFISGGELFF. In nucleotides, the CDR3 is TGTGCCAGCAGCTTTATCAGTGGCGGGGAGCTGTTTTTT.

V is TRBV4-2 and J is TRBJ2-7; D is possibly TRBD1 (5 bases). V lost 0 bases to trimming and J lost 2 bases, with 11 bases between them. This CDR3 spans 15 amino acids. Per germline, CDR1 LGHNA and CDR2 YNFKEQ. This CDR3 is CASSQEGAEAYEQYF. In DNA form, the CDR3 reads TGTGCCAGCAGCCAAGAAGGGGCCGAGGCCTACGAGCAGTACTTC.

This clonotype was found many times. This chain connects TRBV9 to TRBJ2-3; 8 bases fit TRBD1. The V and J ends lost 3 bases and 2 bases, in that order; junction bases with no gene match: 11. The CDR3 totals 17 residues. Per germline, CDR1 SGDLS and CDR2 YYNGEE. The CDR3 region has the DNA TGTGCCAGCAGCGAGTGGACAGGGAATGGCATCACAGATACGCAGTATTTT. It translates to CASSEWTGNGITDTQYF.

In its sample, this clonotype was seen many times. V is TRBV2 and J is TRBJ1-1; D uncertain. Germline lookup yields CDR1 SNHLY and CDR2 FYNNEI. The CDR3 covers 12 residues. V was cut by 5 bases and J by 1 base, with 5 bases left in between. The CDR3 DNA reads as TGTGCCAGCAGTAGACAGAACACTGAAGCTTTCTTT. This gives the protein CASSRQNTEAFF.

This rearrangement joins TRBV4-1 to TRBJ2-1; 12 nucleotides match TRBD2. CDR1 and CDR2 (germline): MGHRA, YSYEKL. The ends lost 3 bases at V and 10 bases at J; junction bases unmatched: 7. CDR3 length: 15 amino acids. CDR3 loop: CASSHSSGGVWEQFF. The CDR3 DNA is TGCGCCAGCAGCCACTCTAGCGGGGGGGTTTGGGAGCAGTTCTTC.

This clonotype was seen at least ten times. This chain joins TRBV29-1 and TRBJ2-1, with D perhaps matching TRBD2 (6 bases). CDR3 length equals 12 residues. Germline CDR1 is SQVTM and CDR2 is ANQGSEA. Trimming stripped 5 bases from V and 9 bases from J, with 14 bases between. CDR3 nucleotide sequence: TGCAGCGTTTCCCTGGGCGGGGCTGAGCAGTTCTTC. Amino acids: CSVSLGGAEQFF.

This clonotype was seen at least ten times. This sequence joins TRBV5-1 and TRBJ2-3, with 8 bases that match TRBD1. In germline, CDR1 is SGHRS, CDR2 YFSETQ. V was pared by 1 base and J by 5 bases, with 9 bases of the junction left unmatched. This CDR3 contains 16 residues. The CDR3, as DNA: TGCGCCAGCAGCTTGTGGGGACAGGTTGAACGAGATACGCAGTATTTT. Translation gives CASSLWGQVERDTQYF.

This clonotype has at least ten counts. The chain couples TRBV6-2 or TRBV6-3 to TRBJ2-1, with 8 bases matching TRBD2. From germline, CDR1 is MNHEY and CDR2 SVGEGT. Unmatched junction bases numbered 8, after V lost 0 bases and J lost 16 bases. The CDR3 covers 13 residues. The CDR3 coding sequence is TGTGCCAGCAGTTACTCTCGGCGGGGGGAACCCTTCTTC. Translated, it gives CASSYSRRGEPFF.

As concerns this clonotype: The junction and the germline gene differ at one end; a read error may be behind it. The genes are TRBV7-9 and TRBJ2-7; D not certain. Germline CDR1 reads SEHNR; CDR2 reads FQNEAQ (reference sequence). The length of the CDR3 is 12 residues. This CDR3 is CASSFSEDEQHF. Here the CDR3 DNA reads TGTGCCAGCAGCTTTTCGGAAGACGAGCAGCACTTC.

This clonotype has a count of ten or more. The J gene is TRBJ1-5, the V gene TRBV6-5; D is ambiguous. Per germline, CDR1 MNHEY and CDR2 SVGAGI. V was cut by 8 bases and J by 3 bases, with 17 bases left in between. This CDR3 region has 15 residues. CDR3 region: CASALSGRFNQPQHF. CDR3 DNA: TGTGCCAGCGCTCTATCGGGCCGATTCAATCAGCCCCAGCATTTT.

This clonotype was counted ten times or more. The CDR3 DNA sequence: TGCAGTGCTAGACGGTGGCGGGACCCAACTCAGCAGCCCCAGCATTTT. This codes for CSARRWRDPTQQPQHF. The chain has TRBV20-1 and TRBJ1-5; possible D gene TRBD1, 5 bases. The CDR3 length is 16 residues. V was shortened by 2 bases and J by 7 bases, with 21 bases between the two germline ends. The V gene's germline CDR1 is DFQATT and CDR2 SNEGSKA (reference sequence).

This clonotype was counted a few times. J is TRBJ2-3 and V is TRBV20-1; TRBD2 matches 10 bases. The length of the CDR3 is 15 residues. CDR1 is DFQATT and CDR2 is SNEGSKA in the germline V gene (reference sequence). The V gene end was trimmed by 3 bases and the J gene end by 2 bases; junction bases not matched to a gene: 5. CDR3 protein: CSARSSGGATDTQYF. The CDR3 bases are TGCAGTGCTAGGTCGAGCGGGGGGGCCACAGATACGCAGTATTTT.

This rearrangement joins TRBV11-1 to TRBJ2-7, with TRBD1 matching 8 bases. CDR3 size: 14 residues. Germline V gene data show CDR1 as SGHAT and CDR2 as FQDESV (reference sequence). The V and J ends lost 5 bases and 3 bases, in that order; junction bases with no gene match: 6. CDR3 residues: CASSLGTGGYEQYF. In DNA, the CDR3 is TGTGCCAGCAGCCTGGGGACAGGTGGCTACGAGCAGTACTTC.

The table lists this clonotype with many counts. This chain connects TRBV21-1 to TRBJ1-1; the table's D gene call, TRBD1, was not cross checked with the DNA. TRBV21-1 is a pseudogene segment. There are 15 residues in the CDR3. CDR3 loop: CASSRKAGEDTEAFF. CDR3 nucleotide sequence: TGTGCCAGCAGCAGGAAGGCAGGGGAGGACACTGAAGCTTTCTTT.

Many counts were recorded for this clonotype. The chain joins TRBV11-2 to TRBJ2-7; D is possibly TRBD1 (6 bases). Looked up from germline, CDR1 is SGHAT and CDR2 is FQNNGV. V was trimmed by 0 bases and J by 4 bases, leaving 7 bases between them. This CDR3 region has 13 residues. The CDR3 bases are TGTGCCAGCAGCTTAGAGAGGGGGTACGAGCAGTACTTC. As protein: CASSLERGYEQYF.

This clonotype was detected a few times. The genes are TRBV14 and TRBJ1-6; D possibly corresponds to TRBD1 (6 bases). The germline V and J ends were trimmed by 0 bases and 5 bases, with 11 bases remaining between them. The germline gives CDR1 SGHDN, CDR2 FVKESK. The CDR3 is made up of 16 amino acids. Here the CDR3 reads CASSQEGGGDNSPLHF. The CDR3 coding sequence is TGTGCCAGCAGCCAAGAAGGGGGAGGGGATAATTCACCCCTCCACTTT.

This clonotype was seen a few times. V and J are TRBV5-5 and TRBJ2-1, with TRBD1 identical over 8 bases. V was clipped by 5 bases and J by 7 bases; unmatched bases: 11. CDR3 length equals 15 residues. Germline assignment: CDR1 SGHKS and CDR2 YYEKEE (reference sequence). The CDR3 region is CASSQGQARNNEQFF. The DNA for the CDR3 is TGTGCCAGCAGTCAGGGACAGGCCAGAAATAATGAGCAGTTCTTC.

CDR3 amino acids: CASSWGGGINEQFF. CDR3 coding DNA: TGTGCCAGCAGCTGGGGAGGAGGGATCAATGAGCAGTTCTTC. The chain joins TRBV7-8 to TRBJ2-1; tentatively, D is TRBD2 (6 bases). The ends were cut back, 4 bases at V and 6 bases at J, with 13 bases in the middle. The CDR3 length is 14 residues. Per germline, CDR1 SGHVS and CDR2 FQNEAQ.

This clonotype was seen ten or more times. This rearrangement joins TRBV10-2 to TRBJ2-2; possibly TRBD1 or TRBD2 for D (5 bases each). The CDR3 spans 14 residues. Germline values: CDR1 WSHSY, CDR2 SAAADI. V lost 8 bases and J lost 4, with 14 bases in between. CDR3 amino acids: CASGEGTSTGELFF. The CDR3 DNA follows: TGCGCCAGCGGAGAGGGGACCAGCACCGGGGAGCTGTTTTTT.

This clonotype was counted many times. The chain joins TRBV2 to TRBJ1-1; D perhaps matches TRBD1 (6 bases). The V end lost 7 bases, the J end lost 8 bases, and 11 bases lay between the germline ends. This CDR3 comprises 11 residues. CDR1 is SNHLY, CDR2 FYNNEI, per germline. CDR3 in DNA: TGTGCCAGCACATCCAGGGGAGAAGCTTTCTTT. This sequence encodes CASTSRGEAFF.

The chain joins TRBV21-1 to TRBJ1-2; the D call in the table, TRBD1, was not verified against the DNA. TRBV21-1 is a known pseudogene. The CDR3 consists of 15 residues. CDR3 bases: TGTGCCAGCAGCAAAGGCAAACAGGGCCGCTATGGCTACACCTTC. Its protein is CASSKGKQGRYGYTF.

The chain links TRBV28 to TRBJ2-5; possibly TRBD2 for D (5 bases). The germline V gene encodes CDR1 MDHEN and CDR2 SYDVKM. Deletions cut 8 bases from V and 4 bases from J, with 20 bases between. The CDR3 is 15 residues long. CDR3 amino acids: CASWGRTWEGETQYF. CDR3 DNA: TGTGCCAGCTGGGGTCGGACTTGGGAAGGAGAGACCCAGTACTTC.

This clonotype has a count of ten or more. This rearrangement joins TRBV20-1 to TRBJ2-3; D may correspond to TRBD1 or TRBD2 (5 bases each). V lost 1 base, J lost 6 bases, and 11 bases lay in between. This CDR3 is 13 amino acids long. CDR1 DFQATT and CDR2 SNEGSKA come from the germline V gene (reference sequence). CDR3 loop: CSARVRGSDTQYF. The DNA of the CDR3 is TGCAGTGCTAGAGTGAGGGGCTCCGATACGCAGTATTTT.

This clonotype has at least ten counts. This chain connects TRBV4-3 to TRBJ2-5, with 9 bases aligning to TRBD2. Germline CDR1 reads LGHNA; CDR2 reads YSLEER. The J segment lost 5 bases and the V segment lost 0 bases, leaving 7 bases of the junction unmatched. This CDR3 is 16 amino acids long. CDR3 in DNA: TGCGCCAGCAGCCAAGATCGGGGCGGGGGGGCGGAGACCCAGTACTTC. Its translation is CASSQDRGGGAETQYF.

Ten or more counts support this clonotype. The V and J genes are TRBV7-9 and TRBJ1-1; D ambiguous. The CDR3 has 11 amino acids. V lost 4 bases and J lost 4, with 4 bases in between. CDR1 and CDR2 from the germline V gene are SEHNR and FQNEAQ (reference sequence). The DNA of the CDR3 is TGTGCCAGCAGCTCAACCACTGAAGCTTTCTTT. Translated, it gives CASSSTTEAFF.